Detailed here is one T cell receptor beta chain. The CDR3 covers 14 residues. The germline gives CDR1 MNHEY, CDR2 SMNVEV (reference sequence). V was trimmed by 7 bases and J by 3 bases, leaving 15 bases between them. TCRdb reprocessed the RT-PCR reads with MiXCR, giving one entry per CDR3 protein. The table shows hundreds of thousands of distinct CDR3 sequences, with about a sixth occurring only once. This sample was taken from a study of patients and donors after allogeneic stem cell transplantation. The sample taken for sequencing was blood, either unsorted or a sorted T cell fraction (not recorded which). The gene calls are TRBV27 and TRBJ1-1; D is possibly TRBD1 (5 bases). This clonotype was sampled from a human donor who was either an allogeneic HSCT recipient or a stem cell or donor lymphocyte infusion donor (not recorded which). It is not recorded whose cells these are; they may come from a transplant donor. The CDR3 is CASMSWRDYTEAFF. As DNA, the CDR3 is TGTGCCAGCATGTCTTGGAGGGACTACACTGAAGCTTTCTTT.